The 11 T cell receptor beta chains below were found in one sample sequenced in a study of blood T cell repertoires in COVID-19. Measured with immunoSEQ multiplex PCR; TCRdb has only the in-frame clones, and not every one. The data show over 55,000 clones, about 87% seen once. Sequenced sample: peripheral blood. The receptors here all came from a man aged 45-60 years with active COVID-19.

The J gene is TRBJ2-7, the V gene TRBV4-3, with TRBD2 identical over 12 bases. With 0 bases clipped from V and 3 bases from J, the junction kept 6 bases outside the gene matches. The germline V gene has CDR1 LGHNA and CDR2 YSLEER. The CDR3 is 17 amino acids. In nucleotides, the CDR3 is TGCGCCAGCAGCCAAGATCGGACTAGCGGGACCTACTACGAGCAGTACTTC. Its translation: CASSQDRTSGTYYEQYF.

The genes are TRBV7-2 and TRBJ2-2, with TRBD1 matching 11 bases. The length of the CDR3 is 13 residues. The junction had 3 bases not matched to a gene; V was cut back by 8 bases and J by 7 bases. CDR1 and CDR2 from the germline V gene are SGHTA and FQGNSA. CDR3 sequence: CASGQGALGELFF. CDR3 DNA: TGTGCCAGCGGACAGGGGGCTCTCGGGGAGCTGTTTTTT. Full variable domain (missing parts from reference TRBV7-2 and TRBJ2-2): GAGVSQSPSNKVTEKGKDVELRCDPISGHTALYWYRQSLGQGLEFLIYFQGNSAPDKSGLPSDRFSAERTGGSVSTLTIQRTQQEDSAVYLCASGQGALGELFFGEGSRLTVL.

The J gene is TRBJ2-7, the V gene TRBV5-6; TRBD1 matches at 11 bases. The germline gives CDR1 SGHDT, CDR2 YYEEEE. V gave up 4 bases and J gave up 4 bases; unmatched junction bases: 4. The CDR3 covers 14 residues. CDR3 loop: CASSPGTGGYEQYF. The CDR3 DNA reads TGTGCCAGCAGCCCCGGGACAGGGGGTTACGAGCAGTACTTC.

The chain couples TRBV5-1 to TRBJ1-1; TRBD1 agrees at 7 bases. Germline lookup yields CDR1 SGHRS and CDR2 YFSETQ. The V and J ends lost 6 bases and 0 bases, in that order; junction bases with no gene match: 11. The CDR3 extends over 16 amino acids. CDR3 loop: CASKTYSTGMNTEAFF. The CDR3 DNA follows: TGCGCCAGCAAAACATACTCGACAGGGATGAACACTGAAGCTTTCTTT.

V gene TRBV7-9 combines with J gene TRBJ2-3; 11 positions agree with TRBD2. The germline V gene has CDR1 SEHNR and CDR2 FQNEAQ (reference sequence). V lost 5 bases to trimming and J lost 4 bases; unmatched junction nucleotides: 2. There are 14 residues in the CDR3. The CDR3 nucleotides read TGTGCCAGCAGCGTACTAGCGGGAGCAGATACGCAGTATTTT. This sequence encodes CASSVLAGADTQYF.

The V and J genes are TRBV5-4 and TRBJ1-4; D remains ambiguous. This CDR3 spans 15 amino acids. CDR1 and CDR2 from the germline V gene are SGHNT and YYREEE (reference sequence). V dropped 4 bases and J dropped 5 bases, with 15 bases sitting between them. The CDR3 loop is CASSLGRDQNEKLFF. In DNA, the CDR3 is TGTGCCAGCAGCCTGGGGAGGGATCAAAATGAAAAACTGTTTTTT.

The rearrangement uses TRBV12-3 or TRBV12-4 and TRBJ1-6, with TRBD1 identical over 8 bases. The CDR3 sequence is 13 residues long. Germline trimming cut 1 base from V and 15 bases from J; bases unmatched to any gene: 5. The CDR3 DNA reads as TGTGCCAGCAGTTTAGGGGACAGGCTGGGCCTCCACTTT. This translates into CASSLGDRLGLHF.

This clone was seen just once. The chain uses TRBV30 and TRBJ1-2, with D unclear. V lost 2 bases to trimming and J lost 3 bases, with 13 bases between them. This CDR3 is 14 amino acids long. Germline V lookup: CDR1 GTSNPN, CDR2 SVGIG (reference sequence). CDR3 in amino acids: CAWSPTGSDYGYTF. The CDR3 region has the DNA TGTGCCTGGAGTCCCACGGGTTCGGACTATGGCTACACCTTC.

V usage is TRBV7-2 and J usage is TRBJ2-7; 13 nucleotides line up with TRBD2. Germline trimming cut 5 bases from V and 7 bases from J; bases unmatched to any gene: 8. The CDR3 spans 15 residues. Germline V gives CDR1 SGHTA, CDR2 FQGNSA. CDR3 nucleotides: TGTGCCAGCAGCCCTACTAGCGGGAGGGCGAGGGAGCAGTACTTC. Amino acid sequence: CASSPTSGRAREQYF.

The chain links TRBV27 to TRBJ2-1; TRBD2 aligns across 10 bases. The V segment lost 6 bases and the J segment 2 bases; nucleotides outside the gene matches: 10. This CDR3 has 17 residues. From germline, CDR1 is MNHEY and CDR2 SMNVEV (reference sequence). The CDR3 DNA sequence: TGTGCCAGCAGCCCAAGCGGGAGGGCCACGCCCTACAATGAGCAGTTCTTC. It translates to CASSPSGRATPYNEQFF.

The chain recombines TRBV6-5 with TRBJ2-7; the D gene is possibly TRBD1 (7 bases). The CDR3 length is 16 residues. Trimming removed 4 bases from V and 4 bases from J, with 20 bases in between. Germline-derived CDR1 and CDR2 are MNHEY and SVGAGI. The CDR3: CASSSSPTGAGYEQYF. The CDR3 coding sequence is TGTGCCAGCAGTTCTAGCCCCACAGGGGCGGGATACGAGCAGTACTTC.